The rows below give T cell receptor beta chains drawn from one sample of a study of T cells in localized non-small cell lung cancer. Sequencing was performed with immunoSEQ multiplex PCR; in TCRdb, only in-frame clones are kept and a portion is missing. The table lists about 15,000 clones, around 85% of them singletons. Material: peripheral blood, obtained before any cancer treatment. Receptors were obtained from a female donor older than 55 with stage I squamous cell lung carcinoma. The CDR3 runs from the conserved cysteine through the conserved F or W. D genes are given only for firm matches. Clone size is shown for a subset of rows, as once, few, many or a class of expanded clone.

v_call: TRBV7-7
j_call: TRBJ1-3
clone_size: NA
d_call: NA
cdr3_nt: TGTGCCAGCAGCTTAGCTCCTTTGGACGGATCCTCTGGAAACACCATATATTTT
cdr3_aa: CASSLAPLDGSSGNTIYF

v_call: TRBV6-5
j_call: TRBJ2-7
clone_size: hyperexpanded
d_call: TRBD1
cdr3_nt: TGTGCCAGCAGTTACTCGACAGGGCAAGGAGACGAGCAGTACTTC
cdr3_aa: CASSYSTGQGDEQYF

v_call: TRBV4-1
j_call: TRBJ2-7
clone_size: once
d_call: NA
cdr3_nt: TGCGCCAGCAGCCAAGGGTACACGGGAAGCCACTACGAGCAGTACTTC
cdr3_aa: CASSQGYTGSHYEQYF

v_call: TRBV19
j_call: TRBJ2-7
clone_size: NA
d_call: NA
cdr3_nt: TGTGCCAGTAGTATAGGCAGGACCTACGAGCAGTACTTC
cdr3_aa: CASSIGRTYEQYF

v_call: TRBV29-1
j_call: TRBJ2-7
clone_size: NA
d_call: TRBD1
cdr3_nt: TGCAGCGTTGAAGCTGGGACAGGGGCCGAGCAGTACTTC
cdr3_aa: CSVEAGTGAEQYF

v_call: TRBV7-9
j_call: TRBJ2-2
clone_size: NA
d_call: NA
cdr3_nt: TGTGCCAGCAGCCAAACGCTCGGGATCGGGGAGCTGTTTTTT
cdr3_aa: CASSQTLGIGELFF

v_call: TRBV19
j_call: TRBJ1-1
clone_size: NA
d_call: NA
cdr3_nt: TGTGCCAGTAGTATAGCAGGGGCAACCACTGAAGCTTTCTTT
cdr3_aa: CASSIAGATTEAFF

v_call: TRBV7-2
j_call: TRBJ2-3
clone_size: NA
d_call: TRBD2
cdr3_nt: TGTGCCAGCAGCTGGTTGTATGCGGGGGGCTCAAGCACAGATACGCAGTATTTT
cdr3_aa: CASSWLYAGGSSTDTQYF

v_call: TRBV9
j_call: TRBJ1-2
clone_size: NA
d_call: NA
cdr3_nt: TGTGCCAGCAGCGTAGTAGTGAGGGAAGTGGGCTACACCTTC
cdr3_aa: CASSVVVREVGYTF

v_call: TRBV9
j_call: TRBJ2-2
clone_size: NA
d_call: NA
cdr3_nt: TGTGCCAGCAGCGCTTACAGGGTAGCGAACACCGGGGAGCTGTTTTTT
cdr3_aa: CASSAYRVANTGELFF

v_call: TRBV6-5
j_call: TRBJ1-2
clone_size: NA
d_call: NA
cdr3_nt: TGTGCCAGCAGTTATGAATACGGAGGAAACTATGGCTACACCTTC
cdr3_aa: CASSYEYGGNYGYTF

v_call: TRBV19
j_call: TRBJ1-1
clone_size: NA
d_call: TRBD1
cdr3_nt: TGTGCCAGTAGTCCCTGGACAGGTTTGAACACTGAAGCTTTCTTT
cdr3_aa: CASSPWTGLNTEAFF

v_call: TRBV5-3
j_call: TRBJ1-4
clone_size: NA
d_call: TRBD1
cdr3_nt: TGTGCCAGCAGCTCCAACAGGGGGCTTGATGAAAAACTGTTTTTT
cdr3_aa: CASSSNRGLDEKLFF

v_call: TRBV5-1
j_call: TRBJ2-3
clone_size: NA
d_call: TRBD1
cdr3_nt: TGCGCCAGCAGCTTTCGGGACAGGGATGCAGATACGCAGTATTTT
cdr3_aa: CASSFRDRDADTQYF

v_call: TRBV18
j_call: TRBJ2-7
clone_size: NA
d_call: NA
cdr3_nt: TGTGCCAGCTCACCAGGGTCCGAGTCATTCGAGCAGTACTTC
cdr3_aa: CASSPGSESFEQYF

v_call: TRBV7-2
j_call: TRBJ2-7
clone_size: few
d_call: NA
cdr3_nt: TGTGCCAGCAGTTACGACCCTAGAGCTTACGAGCAGTACTTC
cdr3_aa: CASSYDPRAYEQYF

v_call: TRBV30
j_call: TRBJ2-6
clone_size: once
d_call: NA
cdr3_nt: TGTGCCTGGAGTCCAGTAATGGGACCCGGGGCCAACGTCCTGACTTTC
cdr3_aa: CAWSPVMGPGANVLTF

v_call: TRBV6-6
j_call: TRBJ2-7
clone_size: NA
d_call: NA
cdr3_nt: TGTGCCAGCAGTACCGGGACCCAAGGTGTCGGGCAGTACTTC
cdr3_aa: CASSTGTQGVGQYF

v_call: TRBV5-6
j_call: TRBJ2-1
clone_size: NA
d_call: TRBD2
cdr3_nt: TGTGCCAGCAGCACAAAACCGGGACTAGCGGGAGGGCCCGGCAATGAGCAGTTCTTC
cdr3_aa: CASSTKPGLAGGPGNEQFF

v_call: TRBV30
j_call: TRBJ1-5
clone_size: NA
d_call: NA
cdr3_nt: TGTGCCTGGAGTGTGGGGGGCTTTAGCAATCAGCCCCAGCATTTT
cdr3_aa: CAWSVGGFSNQPQHF

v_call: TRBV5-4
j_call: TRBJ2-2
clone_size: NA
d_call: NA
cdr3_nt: TGTGCCAGCAGCTTGGACAGGTCAACCGGGGAGCTGTTTTTT
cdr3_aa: CASSLDRSTGELFF

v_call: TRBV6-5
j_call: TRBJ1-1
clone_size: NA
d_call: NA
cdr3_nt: TGTGCCAGCAGTTACTCATCAGGGGTTACTGAAGCTTTCTTT
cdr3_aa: CASSYSSGVTEAFF

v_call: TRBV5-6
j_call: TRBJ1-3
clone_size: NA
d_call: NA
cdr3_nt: TGTGCCAGCAGCCGTGACCCGAGCTCTGGAAACACCATATATTTT
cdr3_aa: CASSRDPSSGNTIYF

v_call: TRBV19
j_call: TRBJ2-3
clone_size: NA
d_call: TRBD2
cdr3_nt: TGTGCCAGTAGTACAAATGACCGGGAGGCCACAGATACGCAGTATTTT
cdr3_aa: CASSTNDREATDTQYF

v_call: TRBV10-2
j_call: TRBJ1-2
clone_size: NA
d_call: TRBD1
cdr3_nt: TGCGCCAGCAGTGAGTCGAGGCAGGGGGACTATTATGGCTACACCTTC
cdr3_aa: CASSESRQGDYYGYTF

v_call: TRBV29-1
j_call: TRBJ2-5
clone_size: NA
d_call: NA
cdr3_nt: TGCAGCGTTGAGTACGGGCTTGGAAGGGAGACCCAGTACTTC
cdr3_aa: CSVEYGLGRETQYF